These 21 T cell receptor beta chains came from one sample sequenced in a study of T cells in localized non-small cell lung cancer. Data came from immunoSEQ multiplex PCR; TCRdb stores just in-frame clones and leaves some out. The sample includes 75,000 to 80,000 clones, around nine tenths of them seen just once. Specimen: peripheral blood, collected before any cancer treatment. The receptors here all came from a woman aged 40-69 years with stage I squamous cell lung carcinoma.

The chain couples TRBV5-1 to TRBJ2-3, with 15 bases lining up with TRBD2. Germline V CDR1 and CDR2: SGHRS, YFSETQ. This CDR3 comprises 17 residues. Unmatched junction bases numbered 8, after V lost 3 bases and J lost 6 bases. The CDR3 DNA is TGCGCCAGCAGCTACGGACTAGCGGGGGGGTTGGTGGATACGCAGTATTTT. Translation: CASSYGLAGGLVDTQYF.

This sequence joins TRBV27 and TRBJ1-2; D might be TRBD1 (5 bases). The V gene's germline CDR1 is MNHEY and CDR2 SMNVEV (reference sequence). The ends were cut back, 0 bases at V and 8 bases at J, with 16 bases in the middle. The CDR3 is 15 residues long. The CDR3 nucleotides read TGTGCCAGCAGTTTATCCGGGACGTTCGCGGGAGGCTACACCTTC. Amino acid sequence: CASSLSGTFAGGYTF.

This clone came up once. The genes are TRBV19 and TRBJ2-1; tentatively, D is TRBD1 (5 bases). This CDR3 comprises 15 residues. With 7 bases removed from V and 2 bases from J, the gap between germline ends came to 15 bases. Germline V lookup: CDR1 LNHDA, CDR2 SQIVND (reference sequence). In nucleotides, the CDR3 is TGTGCCAGTACTTCCAAGGGGTTGCCCTACAATGAGCAGTTCTTC. It codes for CASTSKGLPYNEQFF. The full variable domain, with the rest looked up from reference TRBV19 and TRBJ2-1, is DGGITQSPKYLFRKEGQNVTLSCEQNLNHDAMYWYRQDPGQGLRLIYYSQIVNDFQKGDIAEGYSVSREKKESFPLTVTSAQKNPTAFYLCASTSKGLPYNEQFFGPGTRLTVL.

V gene TRBV14 combines with J gene TRBJ2-1, with a possible D match to TRBD1 (5 bases). CDR3 length: 14 residues. Germline CDR1 reads SGHDN; CDR2 reads FVKESK. The V end was cut by 4 bases, the J end by 7 bases, with 14 bases between. The CDR3 reads CASSPIGAVNEQFF. CDR3 coding DNA: TGTGCCAGCAGCCCAATAGGGGCAGTGAATGAGCAGTTCTTC.

This rearrangement joins TRBV7-2 to TRBJ2-1; 11 positions match TRBD2. V dropped 5 bases and J dropped 7; count of bases not matched to a gene: 7. The CDR3 runs to 15 residues. Per germline, CDR1 SGHTA and CDR2 FQGNSA. The chain's CDR3 is CASSHGLAGPNEQFF. CDR3 coding DNA: TGTGCCAGCAGCCATGGACTAGCGGGCCCTAATGAGCAGTTCTTC.

This chain connects TRBV5-1 to TRBJ2-3; 11 bases align to TRBD1. Germline values: CDR1 SGHRS, CDR2 YFSETQ. Trimming at V came to 3 bases and at J to 14 bases, leaving 17 bases not matched to a gene. This CDR3 is built from 16 residues. Here the CDR3 DNA reads TGCGCCAGCAGCTCTGGCCTCCCGGGACAGGGGGGCCCTGGGTATTTT. Its translation is CASSSGLPGQGGPGYF.

The gene calls are TRBV7-9 and TRBJ2-7, with D possibly called TRBD1 or TRBD2 (5 bases each). Germline loops: CDR1 SEHNR, CDR2 FQNEAQ (reference sequence). Trimming took 1 base from V and 1 from J, leaving 14 bases between them. The CDR3 is made up of 16 amino acids. CDR3 protein: CASSLVEGTGSYEQYF. The CDR3 DNA reads TGTGCCAGCAGCTTAGTCGAGGGCACAGGTTCCTACGAGCAGTACTTC.

The gene calls are TRBV19 and TRBJ1-5; maybe TRBD1 (6 bases). This CDR3 is built from 15 residues. V lost 6 bases and J 7 bases, leaving 19 bases between the germline ends. Germline CDR1 LNHDA, CDR2 SQIVND (reference sequence). CDR3 coding DNA: TGTGCCAGTAGCGCACGAGGGATAGGGGGGCAGCCCCAGCATTTT. This sequence encodes CASSARGIGGQPQHF.

This rearrangement joins TRBV19 to TRBJ1-4, with 7 nucleotides matching TRBD1. The length of the CDR3 is 13 residues. Germline CDR1 reads LNHDA; CDR2 reads SQIVND (reference sequence). The V gene end was trimmed by 10 bases and the J gene end by 2 bases; junction bases not matched to a gene: 4. DNA of the CDR3: TGTGCCACCCGGACAGGCACTAATGAAAAACTGTTTTTT. It specifies CATRTGTNEKLFF. The full variable domain, with the rest looked up from reference TRBV19 and TRBJ1-4, is DGGITQSPKYLFRKEGQNVTLSCEQNLNHDAMYWYRQDPGQGLRLIYYSQIVNDFQKGDIAEGYSVSREKKESFPLTVTSAQKNPTAFYLCATRTGTNEKLFFGSGTQLSVL.

V and J are TRBV29-1 and TRBJ2-3; D is possibly TRBD2 (7 bases). This CDR3 contains 15 residues. The V gene's germline CDR1 is SQVTM and CDR2 ANQGSEA. Trimming shortened V by 3 bases and J by 5 bases, and 18 bases separated the two germline ends. The CDR3, as DNA: TGCAGCGTTGACCGGGGCGGGGGCACCGGAGATACGCAGTATTTT. This encodes CSVDRGGGTGDTQYF.

The rearrangement links TRBV7-6 to TRBJ1-6; TRBD1 matches at 8 bases. The trim removed 1 base at V and 5 bases at J, leaving 7 bases unmatched. Looked up from germline, CDR1 is SGHVS and CDR2 is FNYEAQ. The CDR3 is 17 residues long. The CDR3 reads CASSLGAGGDHNSPLHF. The CDR3 DNA sequence: TGTGCCAGCAGCTTAGGGGCAGGGGGCGACCATAATTCACCCCTCCACTTT.

This clone was seen only once. V usage is TRBV2 and J usage is TRBJ1-1; a weak D match, TRBD1 (5 bases). V lost 6 bases to trimming and J lost 5 bases, with 10 bases between them. From germline, CDR1 is SNHLY and CDR2 FYNNEI. CDR3 length: 12 residues. CDR3 coding DNA: TGTGCCAGCAGGTCAGGGTTGACTGAAGCTTTCTTT. Translation: CASRSGLTEAFF. The whole variable domain, filled in from reference TRBV2 and TRBJ1-1, reads EPEVTQTPSHQVTQMGQEVILRCVPISNHLYFYWYRQILGQKVEFLVSFYNNEISEKSEIFDDQFSVERPDGSNFTLKIRSTKLEDSAMYFCASRSGLTEAFFGQGTRLTVV.

This sequence joins TRBV9 and TRBJ2-1, with TRBD2 matching over 9 bases. Germline lookup yields CDR1 SGDLS and CDR2 YYNGEE. Trimming cost V 0 bases and J 7 bases; bases outside gene matches: 11. CDR3 length: 17 amino acids. The CDR3, as DNA: TGTGCCAGCAGCGTAGCCCCTATGGCGGGGGGGTTAAATGAGCAGTTCTTC. Encoded protein: CASSVAPMAGGLNEQFF.

The chain carries TRBV19 and TRBJ1-1; 7 bases match TRBD1. CDR3 length: 17 residues. Unmatched junction bases numbered 12, after V lost 4 bases and J lost 1 base. Germline-derived CDR1 and CDR2 are LNHDA and SQIVND (reference sequence). CDR3 region: CASSTETGTASNTEAFF. The CDR3 DNA is TGTGCCAGTAGTACCGAGACCGGGACAGCTTCGAACACTGAAGCTTTCTTT.

The chain combines TRBV30 with TRBJ2-7; 15 bases fit TRBD2. The length of the CDR3 is 19 residues. From germline, CDR1 is GTSNPN and CDR2 SVGIG (reference sequence). The V gene end was trimmed by 1 base and the J gene end by 1 base; junction bases not matched to a gene: 11. The CDR3: CAWSGGGLAGGFVSYEQYF. Here the CDR3 DNA reads TGTGCCTGGAGTGGAGGAGGACTAGCGGGGGGGTTCGTGTCCTACGAGCAGTACTTC.

The rearrangement links TRBV6-5 to TRBJ2-3, with D tentatively TRBD1 (6 bases). Germline V lookup: CDR1 MNHEY, CDR2 SVGAGI. The CDR3 runs to 15 residues. With 5 bases removed from V and 1 base from J, the gap between germline ends came to 13 bases. This CDR3 reads CASSPRHRGTDTQYF. The CDR3 DNA follows: TGTGCCAGCAGTCCAAGGCACAGGGGCACAGATACGCAGTATTTT.

This chain connects TRBV4-1 to TRBJ2-1, with a tentative D call TRBD2 (6 bases). This CDR3 is built from 15 residues. Deletions cut 1 base from V and 5 bases from J, with 12 bases between. Germline-derived CDR1 and CDR2 are MGHRA and YSYEKL. The CDR3 here is CASSQGVAANNEQFF. CDR3 nucleotide sequence: TGCGCCAGCAGCCAAGGGGTAGCGGCCAACAATGAGCAGTTCTTC.

This chain joins TRBV18 and TRBJ2-7; 10 bases line up with TRBD1. The CDR3 contains 16 residues. The V gene end was trimmed by 4 bases and the J gene end by 1 base; junction bases not matched to a gene: 7. Germline V gene sequence: CDR1 KGHSH, CDR2 LQKENI. The CDR3 loop reads CASSLWTGGLSYEQYF. The CDR3 bases are TGTGCCAGCTCACTCTGGACAGGGGGTCTTTCCTACGAGCAGTACTTC.

The genes are TRBV5-8 and TRBJ2-7; either TRBD1 or TRBD2 may supply D (5 bases each). The CDR3 length is 13 residues. Per germline, CDR1 SGHTS and CDR2 YDEGEE. V was trimmed by 4 bases and J by 2 bases, leaving 10 bases between them. CDR3 DNA sequence: TGTGCCAGCAGCCAGCCGGGGCCCTACGAGCAGTACTTC. This codes for CASSQPGPYEQYF.

The rearrangement uses TRBV5-1 and TRBJ2-4; either TRBD1 or TRBD2 may fit D (6 bases each). Germline loops: CDR1 SGHRS, CDR2 YFSETQ. The CDR3 is 16 residues long. The V end was cut by 0 bases, the J end by 7 bases, with 17 bases between. The DNA for the CDR3 is TGCGCCAGCAGCTTGGGAAGTCTGGGGGCGGGGAACATTCAGTACTTC. This encodes CASSLGSLGAGNIQYF.

The rearrangement links TRBV10-1 to TRBJ2-2, with unresolved D. The germline V gene has CDR1 WNHNN and CDR2 SYGVQD (reference sequence). V shed 6 bases and J shed 3 bases, with 11 bases lying between them. This CDR3 spans 14 amino acids. The CDR3 bases are TGCGCCAGCAGGGCTACAGTAGACACCGGGGAGCTGTTTTTT. Amino acid sequence: CASRATVDTGELFF.